A selection of T cell receptor beta chains follows, all from one sample in a study of blood T cell repertoires in COVID-19. Assay used: immunoSEQ multiplex PCR; TCRdb lists only in-frame clones, some missing. The sample contains about 250,000 clones, around 81% of which appear only once. The sequenced sample consisted of peripheral blood. These receptors were taken from a man between 45 and 60 years old with active or convalescent COVID-19. Both conserved end residues are part of each CDR3. Fields, in order: V gene, J gene, CDR3 protein.

>TRBV5-1|TRBJ2-5
CASSVTSGEETQYF
>TRBV6-5|TRBJ1-4
CASKGTPTNEKLFF
>TRBV6-5|TRBJ1-2
CASSPRQGALYGYTF
>TRBV9|TRBJ1-1
CASSREGRDTEAFF
>TRBV6-5|TRBJ1-2
CASSYSTGRTAGYTF
>TRBV6-2/TRBV6-3|TRBJ1-6
CASSQVWDSPLHF
>TRBV6-1|TRBJ2-7
CASSEGTGVDEQYF
>TRBV4-3|TRBJ1-5
CASSQGRNRDQPQHF
>TRBV27|TRBJ2-1
CASRYSGGNEQFF
>TRBV7-8|TRBJ2-7
CASSFPGRAGVSYEQYF
>TRBV11-2|TRBJ2-3
CASSFGGLSDTQYF
>TRBV7-9|TRBJ2-1
CASSSLGGPYNEQFF
>TRBV5-6|TRBJ2-1
CASSRPGNPRGNEQFF
>TRBV7-2|TRBJ2-5
CASSPPPSGGGETQYF
>TRBV5-1|TRBJ1-1
CASTRDRGYTEAFF
>TRBV19|TRBJ2-1
CASTSGDYLHEQFF
>TRBV7-2|TRBJ2-7
CASSLESFYEQYF
>TRBV6-2/TRBV6-3|TRBJ2-1
CASSPRRGAYNEQFF
>TRBV6-1|TRBJ2-6
CASSEHSGGANVLTF
>TRBV6-4|TRBJ1-6
CASSASRASSPLHF
>TRBV4-1|TRBJ2-2
CASSRDSNTGELFF
>TRBV24-1|TRBJ2-4
CATSDPGVGNIQYF